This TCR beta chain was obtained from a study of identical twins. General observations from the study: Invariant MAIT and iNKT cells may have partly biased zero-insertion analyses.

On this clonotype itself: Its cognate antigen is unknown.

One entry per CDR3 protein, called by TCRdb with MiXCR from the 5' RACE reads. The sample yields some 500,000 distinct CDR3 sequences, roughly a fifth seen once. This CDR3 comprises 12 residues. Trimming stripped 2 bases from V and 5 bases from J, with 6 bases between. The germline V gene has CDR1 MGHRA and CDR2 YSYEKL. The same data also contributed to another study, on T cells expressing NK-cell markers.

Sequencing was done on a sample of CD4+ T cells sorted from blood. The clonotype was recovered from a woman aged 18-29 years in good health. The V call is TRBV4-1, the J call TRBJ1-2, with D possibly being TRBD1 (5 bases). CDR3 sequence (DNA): TGCGCCAGCAGCCAACGGGGGTATGGCTACACCTTC. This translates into CASSQRGYGYTF.